This T cell receptor (beta chain) was observed in a study of tumor and adjacent non-tumor tissue in lung cancer. Study at large: The patients, roughly 9 men and five or six women, were 31 to 76 with stage I to III disease. Overall study results and limits: Compared with tumor, normal lung showed significantly lower TCR diversity.

As for this clonotype: Its target is unknown. A junction boundary mismatches the germline segment, possibly from a read error.

The library came from three nested PCR rounds adapted from ARM-PCR protocols. Using its own MiXCR run on the multiplex PCR reads, TCRdb lists one record per CDR3 protein. The data hold tens of thousands of distinct CDR3 sequences, with around two thirds observed a single time. No cell sorting was done before RNA was extracted from the tissue. Distant lung tissue was collected more than 3 cm away from the tumor edge. The CDR3 covers 16 residues. CDR1 is DFQATT and CDR2 is SNEGSKA in the germline V gene (reference sequence). The chain carries TRBV20-1 and TRBJ1-5, with a tentative D call TRBD1 (5 bases). Sequenced: distant non-tumor lung tissue. The source of this sequence is a woman in her sixties with non-small cell lung cancer. The CDR3 protein is CSTSGGTGDGNQPQHF. In DNA form, the CDR3 reads TGCAGTACTAGTGGAGGGACGGGGGATGGCAATCAGCCCCAGCATTTT.